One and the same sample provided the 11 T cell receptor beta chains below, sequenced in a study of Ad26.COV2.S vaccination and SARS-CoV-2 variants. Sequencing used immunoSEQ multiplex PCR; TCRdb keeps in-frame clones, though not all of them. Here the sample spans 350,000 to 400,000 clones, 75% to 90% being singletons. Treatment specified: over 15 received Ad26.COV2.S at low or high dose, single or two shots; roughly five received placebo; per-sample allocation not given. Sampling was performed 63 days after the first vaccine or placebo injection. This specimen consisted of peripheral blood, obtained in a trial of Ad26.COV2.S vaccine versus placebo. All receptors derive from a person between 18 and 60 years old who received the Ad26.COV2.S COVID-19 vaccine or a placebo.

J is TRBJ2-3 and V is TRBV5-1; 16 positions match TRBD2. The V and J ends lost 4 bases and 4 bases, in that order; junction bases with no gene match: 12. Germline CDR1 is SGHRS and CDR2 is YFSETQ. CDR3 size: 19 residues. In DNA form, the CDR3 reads TGCGCCAGCAGCCACGGGACTAGCGGGGGGGCCGTGAGTGCAGATACGCAGTATTTT. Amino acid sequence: CASSHGTSGGAVSADTQYF.

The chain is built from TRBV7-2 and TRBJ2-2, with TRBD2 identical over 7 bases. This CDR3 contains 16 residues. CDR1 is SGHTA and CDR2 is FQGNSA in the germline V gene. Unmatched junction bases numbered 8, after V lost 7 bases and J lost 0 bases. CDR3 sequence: CASTIVGGTNTGELFF. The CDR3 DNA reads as TGTGCCAGCACAATCGTGGGGGGGACGAACACCGGGGAGCTGTTTTTT.

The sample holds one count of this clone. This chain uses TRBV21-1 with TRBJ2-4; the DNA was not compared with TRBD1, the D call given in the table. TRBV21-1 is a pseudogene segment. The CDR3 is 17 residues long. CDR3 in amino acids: CASSKVYREKAKNIQYF. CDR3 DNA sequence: TGTGCCAGCAGCAAAGTATACAGGGAGAAGGCCAAAAACATTCAGTACTTC.

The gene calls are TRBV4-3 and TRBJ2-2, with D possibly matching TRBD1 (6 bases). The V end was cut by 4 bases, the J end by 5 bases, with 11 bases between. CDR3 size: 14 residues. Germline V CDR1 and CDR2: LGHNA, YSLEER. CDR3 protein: CASSRGDRTGELFF. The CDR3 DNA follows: TGCGCCAGCAGCCGAGGCGACAGGACCGGGGAGCTGTTTTTT.

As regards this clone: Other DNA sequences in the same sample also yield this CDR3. The CDR3 bases are TGCGCCAGCAGTGAGTCCTACGAGCAGTACTTC. This encodes CASSESYEQYF. The chain joins TRBV10-2 to TRBJ2-7; D uncertain. V was trimmed by 0 bases and J by 3 bases, leaving 0 bases between them. This CDR3 is built from 11 residues. Germline CDR1 is WSHSY and CDR2 is SAAADI.

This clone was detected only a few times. The CDR3 sequence: CASSPSAGTYEQYF. CDR3 bases: TGTGCCAGCAGCCCCTCGGCAGGGACCTACGAGCAGTACTTC. The chain links TRBV7-9 to TRBJ2-7; perhaps TRBD1 as D (5 bases). Per germline, CDR1 SEHNR and CDR2 FQNEAQ (reference sequence). The germline V and J ends were trimmed by 5 bases and 2 bases, with 13 bases remaining between them. CDR3 length: 14 amino acids.

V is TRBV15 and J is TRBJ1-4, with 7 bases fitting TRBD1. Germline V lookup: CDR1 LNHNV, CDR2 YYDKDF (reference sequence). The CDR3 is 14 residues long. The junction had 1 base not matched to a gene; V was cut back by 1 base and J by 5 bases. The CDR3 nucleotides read TGTGCCACCAGCAGAGGACAGGGAAATGAAAAACTGTTTTTT. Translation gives CATSRGQGNEKLFF.

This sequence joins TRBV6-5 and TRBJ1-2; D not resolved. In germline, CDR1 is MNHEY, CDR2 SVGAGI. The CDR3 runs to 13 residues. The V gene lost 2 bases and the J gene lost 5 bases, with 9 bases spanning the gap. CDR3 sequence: CASSYRTAYGYTF. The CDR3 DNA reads TGTGCCAGCAGTTACCGGACGGCTTATGGCTACACCTTC.

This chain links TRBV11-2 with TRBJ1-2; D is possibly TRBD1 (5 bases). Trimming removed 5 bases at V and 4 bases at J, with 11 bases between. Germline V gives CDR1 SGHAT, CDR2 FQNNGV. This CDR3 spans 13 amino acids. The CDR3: CASSQRGGYGYTF. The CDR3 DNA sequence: TGTGCCAGCAGCCAAAGGGGCGGCTATGGCTACACCTTC.

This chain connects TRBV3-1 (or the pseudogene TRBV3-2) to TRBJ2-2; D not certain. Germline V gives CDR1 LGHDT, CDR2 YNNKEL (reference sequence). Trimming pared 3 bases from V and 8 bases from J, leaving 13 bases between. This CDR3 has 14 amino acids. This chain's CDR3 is CASSHSLIMGELFF. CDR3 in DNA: TGTGCCAGCAGCCACAGCCTCATCATGGGGGAGCTGTTTTTT.

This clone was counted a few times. The CDR3 nucleotides are TGCGCCAGCAGCCCGGGGGATCGTCTCGTTGGACTGTTTTTT. Protein sequence: CASSPGDRLVGLFF. The gene calls are TRBV5-1 and TRBJ1-4, with D perhaps matching TRBD1 (5 bases). The V end was cut by 4 bases, the J end by 13 bases, with 20 bases between. The CDR3 covers 14 residues. Looked up from germline, CDR1 is SGHRS and CDR2 is YFSETQ.